This T cell receptor beta chain was recovered during a study of T cell responses to AZD1222 COVID-19 vaccine. The study, taken as a whole, reports: Possibly, clonal diversity was underestimated; donors were largely white British and included more females.

TCRdb keeps only in-frame clones here, not all; method: immunoSEQ multiplex PCR. The sample has over 150,000 clones, 90% seen once; the top ten hold less than 3%. A remark on this clone: Antigen: not known.

The CDR3 covers 15 residues. V was clipped by 7 bases and J by 4 bases, with 19 bases between them. In germline, CDR1 is ENHRY, CDR2 SYGVKD. This TCR was recovered from an adult in good health. The source was peripheral blood, collected on day 0 of AZD1222 vaccination. V gene TRBV10-3 combines with J gene TRBJ1-2; D remains ambiguous. DNA of the CDR3: TGTGCCATCACCCGGACTCATGAACGCCTCTATGGCTACACCTTC. It is translated as CAITRTHERLYGYTF.